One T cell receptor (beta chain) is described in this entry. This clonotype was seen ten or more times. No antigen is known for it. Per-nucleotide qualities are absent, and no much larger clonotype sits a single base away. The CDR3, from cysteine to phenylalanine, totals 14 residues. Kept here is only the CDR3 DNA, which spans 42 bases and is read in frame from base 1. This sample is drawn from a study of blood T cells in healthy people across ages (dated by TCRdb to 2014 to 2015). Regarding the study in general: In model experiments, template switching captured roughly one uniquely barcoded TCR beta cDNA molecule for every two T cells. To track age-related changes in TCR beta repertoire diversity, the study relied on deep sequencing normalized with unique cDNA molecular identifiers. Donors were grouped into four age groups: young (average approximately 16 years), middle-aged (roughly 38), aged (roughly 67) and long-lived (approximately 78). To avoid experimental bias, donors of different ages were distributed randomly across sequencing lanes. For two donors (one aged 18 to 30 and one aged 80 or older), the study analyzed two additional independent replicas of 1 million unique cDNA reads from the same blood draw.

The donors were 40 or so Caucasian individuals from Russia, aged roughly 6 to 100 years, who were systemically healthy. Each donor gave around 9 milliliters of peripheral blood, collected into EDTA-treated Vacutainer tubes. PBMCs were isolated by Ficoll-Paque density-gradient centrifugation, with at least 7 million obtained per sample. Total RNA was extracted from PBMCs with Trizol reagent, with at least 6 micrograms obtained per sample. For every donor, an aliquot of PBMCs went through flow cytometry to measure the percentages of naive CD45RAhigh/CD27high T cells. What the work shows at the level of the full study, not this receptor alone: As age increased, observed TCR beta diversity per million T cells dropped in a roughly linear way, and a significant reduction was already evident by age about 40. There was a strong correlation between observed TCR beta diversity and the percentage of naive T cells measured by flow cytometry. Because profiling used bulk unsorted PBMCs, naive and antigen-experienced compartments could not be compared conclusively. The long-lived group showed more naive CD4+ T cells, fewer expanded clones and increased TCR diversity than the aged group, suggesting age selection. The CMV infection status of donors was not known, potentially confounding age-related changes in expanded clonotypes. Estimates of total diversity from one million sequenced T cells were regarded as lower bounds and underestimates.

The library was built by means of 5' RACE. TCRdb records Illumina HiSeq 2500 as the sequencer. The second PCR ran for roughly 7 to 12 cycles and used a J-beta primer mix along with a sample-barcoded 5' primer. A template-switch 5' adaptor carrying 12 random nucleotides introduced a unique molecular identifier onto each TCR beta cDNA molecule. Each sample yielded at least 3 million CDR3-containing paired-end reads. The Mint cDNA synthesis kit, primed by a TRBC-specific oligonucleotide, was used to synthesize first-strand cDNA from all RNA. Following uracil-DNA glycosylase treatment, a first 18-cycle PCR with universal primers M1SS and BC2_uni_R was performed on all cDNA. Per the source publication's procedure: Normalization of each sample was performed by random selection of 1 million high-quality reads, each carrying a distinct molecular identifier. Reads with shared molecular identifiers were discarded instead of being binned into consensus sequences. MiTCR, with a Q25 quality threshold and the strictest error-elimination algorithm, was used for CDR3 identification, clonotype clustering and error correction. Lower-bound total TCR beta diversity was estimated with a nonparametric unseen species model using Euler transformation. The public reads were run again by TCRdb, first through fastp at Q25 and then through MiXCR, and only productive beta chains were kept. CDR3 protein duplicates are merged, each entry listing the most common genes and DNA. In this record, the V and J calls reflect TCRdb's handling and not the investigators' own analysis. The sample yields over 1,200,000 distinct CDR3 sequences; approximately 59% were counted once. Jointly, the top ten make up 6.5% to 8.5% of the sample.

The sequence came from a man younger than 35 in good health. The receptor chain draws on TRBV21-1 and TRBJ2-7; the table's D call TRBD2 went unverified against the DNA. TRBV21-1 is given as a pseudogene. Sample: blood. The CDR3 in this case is CASGAGTSLYEQYF. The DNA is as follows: TGTGCCAGCGGAGCCGGGACTAGCCTCTACGAGCAGTACTTC.